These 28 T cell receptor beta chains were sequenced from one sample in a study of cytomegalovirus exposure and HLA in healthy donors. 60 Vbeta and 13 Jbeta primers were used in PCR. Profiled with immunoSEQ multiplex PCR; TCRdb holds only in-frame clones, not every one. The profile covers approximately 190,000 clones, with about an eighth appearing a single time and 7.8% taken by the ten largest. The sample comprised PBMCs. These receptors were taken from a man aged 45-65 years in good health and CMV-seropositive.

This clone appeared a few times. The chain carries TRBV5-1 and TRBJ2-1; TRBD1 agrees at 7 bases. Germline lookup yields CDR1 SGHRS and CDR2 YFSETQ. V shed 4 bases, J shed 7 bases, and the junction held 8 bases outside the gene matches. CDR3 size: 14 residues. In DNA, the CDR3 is TGCGCCAGCAGCCTTATGACAGGGAATAATGAGCAGTTCTTC. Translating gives CASSLMTGNNEQFF.

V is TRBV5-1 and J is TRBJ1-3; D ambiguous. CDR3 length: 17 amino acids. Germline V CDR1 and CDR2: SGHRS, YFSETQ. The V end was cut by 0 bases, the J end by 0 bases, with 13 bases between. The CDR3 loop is CASSLELVGSSGNTIYF. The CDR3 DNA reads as TGCGCCAGCAGCTTGGAATTGGTCGGGAGCTCTGGAAACACCATATATTTT.

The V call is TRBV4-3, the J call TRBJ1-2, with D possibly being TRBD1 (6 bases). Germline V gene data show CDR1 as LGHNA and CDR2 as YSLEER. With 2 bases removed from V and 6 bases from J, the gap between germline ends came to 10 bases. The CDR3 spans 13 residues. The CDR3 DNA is TGCGCCAGCAGCCAAACAGGGACCCATGGCTACACCTTC. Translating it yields CASSQTGTHGYTF.

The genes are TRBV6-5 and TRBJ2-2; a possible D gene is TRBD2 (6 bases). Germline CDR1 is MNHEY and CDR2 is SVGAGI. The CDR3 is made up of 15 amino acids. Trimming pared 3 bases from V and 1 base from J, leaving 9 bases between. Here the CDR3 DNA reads TGTGCCAGCAGTTATGGGGGGATGAACACCGGGGAGCTGTTTTTT. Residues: CASSYGGMNTGELFF.

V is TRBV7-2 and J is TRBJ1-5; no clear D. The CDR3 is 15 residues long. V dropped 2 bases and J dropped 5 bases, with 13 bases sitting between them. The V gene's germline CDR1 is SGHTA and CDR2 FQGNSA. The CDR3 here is CASSLNPNTHQPQHF. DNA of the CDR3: TGTGCCAGCAGCTTAAACCCTAATACCCATCAGCCCCAGCATTTT.

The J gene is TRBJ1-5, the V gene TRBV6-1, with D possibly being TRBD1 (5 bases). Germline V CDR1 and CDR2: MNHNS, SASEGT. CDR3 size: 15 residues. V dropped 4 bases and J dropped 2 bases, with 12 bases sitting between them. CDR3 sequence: CASSGQGPGNQPQHF. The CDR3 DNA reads TGTGCCAGCAGTGGTCAGGGCCCAGGCAATCAGCCCCAGCATTTT.

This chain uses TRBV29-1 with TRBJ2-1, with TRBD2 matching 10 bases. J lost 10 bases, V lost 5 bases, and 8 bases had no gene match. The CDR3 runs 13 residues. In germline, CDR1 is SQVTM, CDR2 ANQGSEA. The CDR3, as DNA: TGCAGCGTTAACAGGGGAGCGGGGGGGGAGCAGTTCTTC. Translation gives CSVNRGAGGEQFF.

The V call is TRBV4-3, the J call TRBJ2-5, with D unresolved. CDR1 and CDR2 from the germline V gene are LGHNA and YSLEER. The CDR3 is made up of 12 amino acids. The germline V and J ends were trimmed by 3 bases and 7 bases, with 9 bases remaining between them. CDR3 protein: CASSQEFGTQYF. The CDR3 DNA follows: TGCGCCAGCAGCCAGGAGTTTGGGACCCAGTACTTC.

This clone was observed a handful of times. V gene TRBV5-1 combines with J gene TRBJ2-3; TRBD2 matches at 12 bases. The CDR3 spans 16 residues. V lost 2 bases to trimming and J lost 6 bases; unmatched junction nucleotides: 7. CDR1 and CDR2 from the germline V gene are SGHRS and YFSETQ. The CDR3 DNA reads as TGCGCCAGCAGCTTCTCTAGCGGGGGGGCATCGGATACGCAGTATTTT. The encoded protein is CASSFSSGGASDTQYF.

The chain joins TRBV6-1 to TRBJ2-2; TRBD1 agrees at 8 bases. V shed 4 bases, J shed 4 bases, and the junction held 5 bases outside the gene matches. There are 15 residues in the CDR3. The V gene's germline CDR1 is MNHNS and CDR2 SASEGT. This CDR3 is CASSGRGLVTGELFF. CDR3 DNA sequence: TGTGCCAGCAGTGGCAGGGGGCTCGTCACCGGGGAGCTGTTTTTT.

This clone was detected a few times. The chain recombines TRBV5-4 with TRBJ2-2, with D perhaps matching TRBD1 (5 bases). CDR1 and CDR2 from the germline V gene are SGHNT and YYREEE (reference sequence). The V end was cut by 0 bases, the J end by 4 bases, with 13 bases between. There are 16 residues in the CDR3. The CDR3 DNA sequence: TGTGCCAGCAGCTTGGAGGGCAGGGCTTTCACCGGGGAGCTGTTTTTT. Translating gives CASSLEGRAFTGELFF.

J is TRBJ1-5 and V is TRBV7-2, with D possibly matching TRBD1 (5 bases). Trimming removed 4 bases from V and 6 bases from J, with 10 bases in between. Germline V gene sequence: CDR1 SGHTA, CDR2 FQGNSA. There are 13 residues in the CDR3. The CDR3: CASSWTRAQPQHF. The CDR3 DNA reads TGTGCCAGCAGCTGGACCAGGGCTCAGCCCCAGCATTTT.

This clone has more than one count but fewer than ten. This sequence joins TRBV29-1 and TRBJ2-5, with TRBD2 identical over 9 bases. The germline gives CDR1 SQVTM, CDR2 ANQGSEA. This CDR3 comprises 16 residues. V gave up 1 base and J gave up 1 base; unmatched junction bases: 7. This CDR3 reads CSVEAPGGGVQETQYF. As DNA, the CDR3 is TGCAGCGTTGAAGCCCCTGGCGGGGGGGTCCAAGAGACCCAGTACTTC.

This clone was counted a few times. CDR3 sequence (DNA): TGTGCCATCAGTGAGTCGGGACAGGGCTACGAGCAGTACTTC. Translated: CAISESGQGYEQYF. The rearrangement uses TRBV10-3 and TRBJ2-7; 9 nucleotides match TRBD1. The junction had 0 bases not matched to a gene; V was cut back by 0 bases and J by 3 bases. CDR1 and CDR2 (germline): ENHRY, SYGVKD. This CDR3 is built from 14 residues.

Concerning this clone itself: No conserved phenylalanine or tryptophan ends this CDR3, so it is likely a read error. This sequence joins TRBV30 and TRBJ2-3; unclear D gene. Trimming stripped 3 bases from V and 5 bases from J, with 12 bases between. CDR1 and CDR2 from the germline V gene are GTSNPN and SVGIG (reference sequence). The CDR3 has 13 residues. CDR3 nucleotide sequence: TGTGCCTGGAGGTGGGTGGGCCGAGATACGCAGTATTTG. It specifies CAWRWVGRDTQYL.

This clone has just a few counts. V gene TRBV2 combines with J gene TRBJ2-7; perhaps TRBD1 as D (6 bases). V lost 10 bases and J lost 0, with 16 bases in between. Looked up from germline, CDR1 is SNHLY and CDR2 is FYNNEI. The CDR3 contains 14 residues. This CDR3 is CATSSQGISYEQYF. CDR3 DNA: TGTGCCACTAGTTCACAGGGTATCTCCTACGAGCAGTACTTC.

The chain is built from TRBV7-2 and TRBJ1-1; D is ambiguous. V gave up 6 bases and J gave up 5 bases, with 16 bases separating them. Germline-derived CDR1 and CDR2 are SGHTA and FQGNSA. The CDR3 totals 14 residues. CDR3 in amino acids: CASRQPGVRTEAFF. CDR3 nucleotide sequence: TGTGCCAGCAGACAACCGGGAGTTAGGACTGAAGCTTTCTTT.

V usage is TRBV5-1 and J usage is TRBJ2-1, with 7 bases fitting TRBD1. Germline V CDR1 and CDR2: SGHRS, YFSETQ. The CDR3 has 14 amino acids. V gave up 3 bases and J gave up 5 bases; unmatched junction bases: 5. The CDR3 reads CASSSGTVNNEQFF. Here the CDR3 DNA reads TGCGCCAGCAGCTCCGGGACAGTAAACAATGAGCAGTTCTTC.

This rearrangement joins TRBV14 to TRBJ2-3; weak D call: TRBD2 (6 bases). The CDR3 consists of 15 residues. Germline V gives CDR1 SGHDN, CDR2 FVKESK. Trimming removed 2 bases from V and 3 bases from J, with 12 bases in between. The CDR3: CASSQKTGGTDTQYF. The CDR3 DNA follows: TGTGCCAGCAGCCAAAAAACAGGAGGGACAGATACGCAGTATTTT.

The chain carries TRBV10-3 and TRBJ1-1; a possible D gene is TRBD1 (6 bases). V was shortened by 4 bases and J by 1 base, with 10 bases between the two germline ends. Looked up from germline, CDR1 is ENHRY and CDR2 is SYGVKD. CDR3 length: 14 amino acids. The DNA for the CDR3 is TGTGCCATCAGTGGGGGACATCCGAACACTGAAGCTTTCTTT. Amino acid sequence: CAISGGHPNTEAFF.

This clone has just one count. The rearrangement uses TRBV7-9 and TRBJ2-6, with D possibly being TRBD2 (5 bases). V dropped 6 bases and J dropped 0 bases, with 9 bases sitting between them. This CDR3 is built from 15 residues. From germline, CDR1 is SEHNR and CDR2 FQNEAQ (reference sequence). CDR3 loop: CASRSRGSGANVLTF. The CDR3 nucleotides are TGTGCCAGCAGATCACGGGGCTCTGGGGCCAACGTCCTGACTTTC.

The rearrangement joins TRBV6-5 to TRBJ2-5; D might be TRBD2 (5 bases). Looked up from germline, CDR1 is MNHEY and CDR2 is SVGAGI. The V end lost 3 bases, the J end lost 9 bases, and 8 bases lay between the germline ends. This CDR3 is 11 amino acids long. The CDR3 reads CASSYNGAQYF. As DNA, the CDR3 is TGTGCCAGCAGTTATAACGGGGCCCAGTACTTC.

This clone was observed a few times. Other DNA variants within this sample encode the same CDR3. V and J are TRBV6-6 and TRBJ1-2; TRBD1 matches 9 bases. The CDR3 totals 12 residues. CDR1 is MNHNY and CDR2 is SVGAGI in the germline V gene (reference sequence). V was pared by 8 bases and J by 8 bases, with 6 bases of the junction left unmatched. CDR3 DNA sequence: TGTGCCAGCGCGGGACAGGGATACGGCTACACCTTC. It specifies CASAGQGYGYTF.

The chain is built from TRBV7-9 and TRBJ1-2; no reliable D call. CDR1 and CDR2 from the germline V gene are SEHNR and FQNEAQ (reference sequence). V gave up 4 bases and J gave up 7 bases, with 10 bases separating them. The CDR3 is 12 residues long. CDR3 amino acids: CASSSGAVGYTF. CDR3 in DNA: TGTGCCAGCAGCTCCGGAGCGGTTGGCTACACCTTC.

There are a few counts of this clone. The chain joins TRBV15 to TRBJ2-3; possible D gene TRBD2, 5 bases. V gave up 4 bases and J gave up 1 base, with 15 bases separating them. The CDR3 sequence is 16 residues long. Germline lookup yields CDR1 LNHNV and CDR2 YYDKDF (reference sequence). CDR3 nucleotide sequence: TGTGCCACCAGCATAAGGAGTGGTAGCGGCACAGATACGCAGTATTTT. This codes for CATSIRSGSGTDTQYF. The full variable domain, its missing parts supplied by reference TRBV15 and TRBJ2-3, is DAMVIQNPRYQVTQFGKPVTLSCSQTLNHNVMYWYQQKSSQAPKLLFHYYDKDFNNEADTPDNFQSRRPNTSFCFLDIRSPGLGDTAMYLCATSIRSGSGTDTQYFGPGTRLTVL.

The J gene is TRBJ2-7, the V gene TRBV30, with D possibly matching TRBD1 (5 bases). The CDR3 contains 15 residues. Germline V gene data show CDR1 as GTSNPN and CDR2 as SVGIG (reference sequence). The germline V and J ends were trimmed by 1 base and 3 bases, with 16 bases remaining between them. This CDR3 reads CAWSASSGINYEQYV. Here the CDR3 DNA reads TGTGCCTGGAGTGCCTCCTCAGGGATTAACTACGAGCAGTACGTC.

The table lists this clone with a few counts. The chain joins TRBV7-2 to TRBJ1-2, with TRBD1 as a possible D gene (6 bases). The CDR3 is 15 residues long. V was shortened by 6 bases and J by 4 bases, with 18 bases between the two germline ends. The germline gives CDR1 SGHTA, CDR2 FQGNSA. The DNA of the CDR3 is TGTGCCAGCAGTAACCGGGGGGGGGCCGGCTATGGCTACACCTTC. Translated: CASSNRGGAGYGYTF.

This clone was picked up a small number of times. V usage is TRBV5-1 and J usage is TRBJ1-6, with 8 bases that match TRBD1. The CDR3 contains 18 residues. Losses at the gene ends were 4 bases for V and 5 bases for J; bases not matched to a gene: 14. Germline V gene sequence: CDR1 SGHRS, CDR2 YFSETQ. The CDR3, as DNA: TGCGCCAGCAGCCCGCGGAACCCACAGGGGGAGCATAATTCACCCCTCCACTTT. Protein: CASSPRNPQGEHNSPLHF. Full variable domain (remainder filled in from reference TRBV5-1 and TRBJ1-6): KAGVTQTPRYLIKTRGQQVTLSCSPISGHRSVSWYQQTPGQGLQFLFEYFSETQRNKGNFPGRFSGRQFSNSRSEMNVSTLELGDSALYLCASSPRNPQGEHNSPLHFGNGTRLTVT.